These T cell receptor beta chains were read from a single sample in a study of blood T cell repertoires in COVID-19. Here immunoSEQ multiplex PCR was the method, and the copy in TCRdb shows in-frame clones only, minus some. This sample has 150,000 or so clones, with around 80% found just once. Sequenced sample: peripheral blood. These receptors were taken from a human donor in a cohort sampled during active COVID-19. Both conserved end residues are part of each CDR3. The D gene is left open where the match is weak. Clone size appears in some rows only: once, few, many, or a class for an expanded clone.

>TRBV9|-|-|TRBJ1-2
TGTGCCAGCAGCGCCGGGGGGGGTCCCCTCTATGGCTACACCTTC
CASSAGGGPLYGYTF
>TRBV7-6|-|-|TRBJ2-2
TGTGCCAGCAGCTTTGGAGTTGCCGGGGAGCTGTTTTTT
CASSFGVAGELFF
>TRBV9|-|-|TRBJ1-1
TGTGCCAGCAGCCCCCCTGCCCGGGTGTACACTGAAGCTTTCTTT
CASSPPARVYTEAFF
>TRBV5-1|-|TRBD1|TRBJ2-3
TGCGCCAGCAGCTTCCGGGACAGGGGGCGGGATACGCAGTATTTT
CASSFRDRGRDTQYF
>TRBV18|-|TRBD1|TRBJ1-4
TGTGCCAGCTCATCTCAGGACAGGCTAACTAATGAAAAACTGTTTTTT
CASSSQDRLTNEKLFF
>TRBV7-3|-|-|TRBJ1-5
TGTGCCAGCAGCTCCGGGGGGCCCCAGCATTTT
CASSSGGPQHF
>TRBV9|once|TRBD1|TRBJ2-5
TGTGCCAGCAGCCCCGGACAGGGAACCCAGTACTTC
CASSPGQGTQYF
>TRBV7-2|-|TRBD1|TRBJ1-1
TGTGCCAGCAGCACCAGACAGGGCCGCCCGAACACTGAAGCTTTCTTT
CASSTRQGRPNTEAFF
>TRBV7-9|-|TRBD1|TRBJ1-5
TGTGCCAGCAGCGCCGGGACAGGCTTCAATCAGCCCCAGCATTTT
CASSAGTGFNQPQHF
>TRBV7-2|-|TRBD1|TRBJ1-1
TGTGCCACCTCCCGGGCAGGGGGCACTGAAGCTTTCTTT
CATSRAGGTEAFF
>TRBV5-6|-|-|TRBJ1-2
TGTGCCAGCAGCTTGGGCCCGGGTCAACTGTCCCCTGGCTACACCTTC
CASSLGPGQLSPGYTF
>TRBV19|-|TRBD1|TRBJ1-6
TGTGCCAGTAGTGGTGGGACAGGGGATAATTCACCCCTCCACTTT
CASSGGTGDNSPLHF
>TRBV10-3|-|-|TRBJ2-7
TGTGCCATCAGTGAGTCACAGACCTACGAGCAGTACTTC
CAISESQTYEQYF
>TRBV3-1/TRBV3-2|-|TRBD1|TRBJ2-7
TGTGCCAGCAGCCAAGCGCCTGGGACAGCCTGGGGCTACGAGCAGTACTTC
CASSQAPGTAWGYEQYF
>TRBV19|-|-|TRBJ1-6
TGTGCCAGTAGTGGTACGGGTGGGGGGGAATCACCCCTCCACTTT
CASSGTGGGESPLHF
>TRBV28|-|TRBD2|TRBJ2-1
TGTGCCAGCAGCAGACTAGCGGGGGCCTCGGGTTCAGAGTTCTTC
CASSRLAGASGSEFF
>TRBV11-2|once|-|TRBJ2-1
TGTGCCAGCAGCTTACAGGGTAATGAGCAGTTCTTC
CASSLQGNEQFF
>TRBV3-1/TRBV3-2|few|-|TRBJ2-6
TGTGCCAGCAGCCAAAAAGGGGATATCAACGTCCTGACTTTC
CASSQKGDINVLTF
>TRBV10-3|-|TRBD1|TRBJ1-1
TGTGCCATCAGGGGGGACAGTTCCACTGAAGCTTTCTTT
CAIRGDSSTEAFF
>TRBV30|-|-|TRBJ1-2
TGTGCCTGCAGAATCGACAGCCTTGGGGGCTACACCTTC
CACRIDSLGGYTF
>TRBV7-2|-|-|TRBJ1-5
TGTGCCAGCAGCTTAGTCCAGAGGAGCAATCAGCCCCAGCATTTT
CASSLVQRSNQPQHF
>TRBV7-2|once|-|TRBJ2-5
TGTGCCAGCAGCTTAGGAACCAGGGCAGGGCATCAAGAGACCCAGTACTTC
CASSLGTRAGHQETQYF
>TRBV9|-|-|TRBJ1-4
TGTGCCAGCAGCGTTGACGGAGGAAGTGAAAAACTGTTTTTT
CASSVDGGSEKLFF
>TRBV6-5|once|TRBD1|TRBJ1-2
TGTGCCAGCAGCAGACAGGGGACCCCCCGGGATGGCTACACCTTC
CASSRQGTPRDGYTF
>TRBV19|-|-|TRBJ1-1
TGTGCCAGTAGTTCCCAGGGATTTGGCACTGAAGCTTTCTTT
CASSSQGFGTEAFF
>TRBV7-9|few|-|TRBJ1-3
TGTGCCAGCAGCCGACCAAGCGGGAACACCATATATTTT
CASSRPSGNTIYF
>TRBV6-5|-|TRBD1|TRBJ2-5
TGTGCCAGCCACCCACTCGGACAGGGGACTGGGGCCCAGTACTTC
CASHPLGQGTGAQYF
>TRBV5-5|once|TRBD1|TRBJ1-1
TGTGCCAGCAGCTTGAGGGGGCAGCTGAACACTGAAGCTTTCTTT
CASSLRGQLNTEAFF
>TRBV11-3|-|-|TRBJ2-2
TGTGCCAGCAGCTTAGATATGCAGATTAACACCGGGGAGCTGTTTTTT
CASSLDMQINTGELFF